This passage covers 27 T cell receptor beta chains from one sample sequenced in a study of cytomegalovirus exposure and HLA in healthy donors. Sequencing was performed with immunoSEQ multiplex PCR; in TCRdb, only in-frame clones are kept and a portion is missing. Among about 220,000 clones listed, about 90% were seen once. What was sequenced was PBMCs. The receptor source for this set is a woman under 30 in good health and CMV-seronegative.

This rearrangement joins TRBV27 to TRBJ2-1, with 9 bases lining up with TRBD2. Germline V gene data show CDR1 as MNHEY and CDR2 as SMNVEV (reference sequence). The length of the CDR3 is 16 residues. With 9 bases clipped from V and 4 bases from J, the junction kept 13 bases outside the gene matches. CDR3 residues: CARRRSGTSRYNEQFF. DNA for the CDR3: TGTGCCAGACGCCGCTCCGGGACTAGCCGTTACAATGAGCAGTTCTTC.

This sequence joins TRBV7-9 and TRBJ2-7; the match to TRBD1 covers 9 bases. The V and J ends lost 5 bases and 3 bases, in that order; junction bases with no gene match: 5. The germline V gene encodes CDR1 SEHNR and CDR2 FQNEAQ (reference sequence). CDR3 length: 14 amino acids. CDR3 residues: CASSRRGQGYEQYF. The CDR3 coding sequence is TGTGCCAGCAGCCGACGGGGACAGGGCTACGAGCAGTACTTC.

The chain is built from TRBV19 and TRBJ1-1; D is perhaps TRBD1 (5 bases). The CDR3 contains 13 residues. Trimming took 9 bases from V and 4 from J, leaving 15 bases between them. The V gene's germline CDR1 is LNHDA and CDR2 SQIVND (reference sequence). The CDR3 bases are TGTGCCAGCCGTCTGGGGGGGGGCACTGAAGCTTTCTTT. Its protein product is CASRLGGGTEAFF.

This chain links TRBV5-6 with TRBJ2-3; D may be TRBD2 (5 bases). This CDR3 is 15 amino acids long. The V and J ends lost 0 bases and 0 bases respectively, with 8 bases between them. Germline CDR1 SGHDT, CDR2 YYEEEE. The CDR3 DNA follows: TGTGCCAGCAGCTTGGAAGGGAGAAGCACAGATACGCAGTATTTT. Encoded protein: CASSLEGRSTDTQYF.

Concerning this clone itself: A much larger clone differs by one base, so this may be a read error. The sample has other DNA sequences that encode this CDR3 too. The chain carries TRBV4-1 and TRBJ2-1; perhaps TRBD2 as D (5 bases). The V end lost 1 base, the J end lost 2 bases, and 18 bases lay between the germline ends. The V gene's germline CDR1 is MGHRA and CDR2 YSYEKL. The CDR3 spans 18 residues. CDR3 nucleotide sequence: TGCGCCAGCAGCCAAGCAGATTTCCTAGCATACACCTACAATGAGCAGTTCTTC. Its translation is CASSQADFLAYTYNEQFF.

This clone appeared once. CDR3 sequence reads: CASSPWLAGEYNEQFF. The CDR3 nucleotides read TGTGCCAGCTCACCATGGTTAGCGGGAGAATACAATGAGCAGTTCTTC. The genes are TRBV18 and TRBJ2-1; 9 positions agree with TRBD2. V gave up 2 bases and J gave up 4 bases; unmatched junction bases: 6. In germline, CDR1 is KGHSH, CDR2 LQKENI. The CDR3 totals 16 residues.

V is TRBV7-9 and J is TRBJ1-1, with TRBD1 as a possible D gene (6 bases). V was pared by 3 bases and J by 5 bases, with 10 bases between. The germline CDR1 and CDR2 sequences are SEHNR and FQNEAQ (reference sequence). There are 13 residues in the CDR3. In DNA form, the CDR3 reads TGTGCCAGCAGCTTCGCAGGGGAGACTGAAGCTTTCTTT. Its translation is CASSFAGETEAFF.

V is TRBV11-2 and J is TRBJ1-1; D remains ambiguous. CDR3 size: 15 residues. Germline V gene data show CDR1 as SGHAT and CDR2 as FQNNGV. The V and J ends lost 5 bases and 3 bases respectively, with 16 bases between them. CDR3 nucleotide sequence: TGTGCCAGCAGCCCCCGGGAGGGAATTTACACTGAAGCTTTCTTT. It yields the protein CASSPREGIYTEAFF.

The V and J genes are TRBV5-1 and TRBJ2-7; possibly TRBD2 for D (6 bases). Germline-derived CDR1 and CDR2 are SGHRS and YFSETQ. The ends were cut back, 4 bases at V and 6 bases at J, with 26 bases in the middle. This CDR3 comprises 17 residues. The CDR3 nucleotides are TGCGCCAGCAGCCGGGGGACGGGACTCAGGTTAACCGGCGAGCAGTACTTC. Its translation: CASSRGTGLRLTGEQYF.

The chain employs TRBV7-6 and TRBJ2-7, with D possibly matching TRBD1 (5 bases). V was clipped by 0 bases and J by 0 bases, with 9 bases between them. This CDR3 has 15 amino acids. Germline CDR1 and CDR2: SGHVS and FNYEAQ. The CDR3 DNA reads as TGTGCCAGCAGCTTAGCGCAGGGTGGCTCCTACGAGCAGTACTTC. Translation: CASSLAQGGSYEQYF. Full variable domain (remainder filled in from reference TRBV7-6 and TRBJ2-7): GAGVSQSPRYKVTKRGQDVALRCDPISGHVSLYWYRQALGQGPEFLTYFNYEAQQDKSGLPNDRFSAERPEGSISTLTIQRTEQRDSAMYRCASSLAQGGSYEQYFGPGTRLTVT.

The chain couples TRBV4-1 to TRBJ2-7; D may be TRBD2 (5 bases). This CDR3 has 15 residues. Germline CDR1 is MGHRA and CDR2 is YSYEKL. V gave up 1 base and J gave up 4 bases, with 14 bases separating them. Here the CDR3 reads CASSQVGEATYEQYF. DNA of the CDR3: TGCGCCAGCAGCCAAGTGGGAGAAGCTACGTACGAGCAGTACTTC.

The chain uses TRBV15 and TRBJ2-3, with D possibly being TRBD2 (6 bases). The CDR3 runs 16 residues. V lost 5 bases, J lost 2 bases, and 17 bases lay in between. Germline V gives CDR1 LNHNV, CDR2 YYDKDF (reference sequence). This CDR3 is CATSAGGAGFTDTQYF. For the CDR3, the DNA is TGTGCCACCAGCGCCGGAGGGGCGGGTTTCACAGATACGCAGTATTTT.

The chain employs TRBV6-5 and TRBJ1-2, with D perhaps TRBD1 (6 bases). The CDR3 is 14 amino acids. Trimming took 4 bases from V and 6 from J, leaving 15 bases between them. Germline-derived CDR1 and CDR2 are MNHEY and SVGAGI. CDR3 sequence reads: CASSSVTGSHGYTF. DNA of the CDR3: TGTGCCAGCAGTTCCGTCACAGGGTCCCATGGCTACACCTTC.

The J gene is TRBJ2-7, the V gene TRBV6-1, with D possibly matching TRBD1 (6 bases). V shed 3 bases and J shed 0 bases, with 12 bases lying between them. CDR1 is MNHNS and CDR2 is SASEGT in the germline V gene. The CDR3 is 15 amino acids. In nucleotides, the CDR3 is TGTGCCAGCAGTGAGACAACGGACAGCTCCTACGAGCAGTACTTC. This translates into CASSETTDSSYEQYF.

This clone came up a few times. The chain has TRBV19 and TRBJ2-7, with 11 nucleotides matching TRBD2. The CDR3 spans 16 residues. V dropped 5 bases and J dropped 2; count of bases not matched to a gene: 8. Per germline, CDR1 LNHDA and CDR2 SQIVND (reference sequence). CDR3 sequence reads: CASSFLGTSGTYEQYF. CDR3 nucleotides: TGTGCCAGTAGTTTCCTCGGGACTAGCGGAACCTACGAGCAGTACTTC.

This rearrangement joins TRBV19 to TRBJ2-3, with 10 bases aligning to TRBD2. This CDR3 region has 16 residues. V lost 5 bases to trimming and J lost 0 bases; unmatched junction nucleotides: 5. CDR1 LNHDA and CDR2 SQIVND come from the germline V gene (reference sequence). The DNA for the CDR3 is TGTGCCAGTAGTCCTCTAGCGGGAGTTAGCACAGATACGCAGTATTTT. Its protein is CASSPLAGVSTDTQYF.

This clone was counted a single time. The chain couples TRBV25-1 to TRBJ2-3, with D possibly TRBD2 on 6 matching bases. Germline V gene sequence: CDR1 MGHDK, CDR2 SYGVNS. This CDR3 has 15 residues. V was clipped by 2 bases and J by 10 bases, with 19 bases between them. In DNA form, the CDR3 reads TGTGCCAGCAGTGAAGAGTTTCAGGGAGGATCACCGCAGTATTTT. It is translated as CASSEEFQGGSPQYF.

The chain uses TRBV14 and TRBJ2-7, with 12 nucleotides matching TRBD2. The CDR3 totals 17 residues. Trimming cost V 4 bases and J 2 bases; bases outside gene matches: 9. Germline V gene lookup returns CDR1 SGHDN and CDR2 FVKESK. The CDR3 DNA sequence: TGTGCCAGCAGCCCCCGGACTAGCGGGACACCCCCCTACGAGCAGTACTTC. Its translation: CASSPRTSGTPPYEQYF.

The V and J genes are TRBV10-3 and TRBJ1-1, with 9 bases that match TRBD1. CDR3 length equals 14 residues. V lost 3 bases to trimming and J lost 5 bases; unmatched junction nucleotides: 4. CDR1 and CDR2 from the germline V gene are ENHRY and SYGVKD. CDR3 amino acids: CAISDSQGATEAFF. The CDR3 DNA follows: TGTGCCATCAGTGACTCACAGGGGGCAACTGAAGCTTTCTTT.

Remarks on this clone: Other DNA variants within this sample encode the same CDR3. V and J are TRBV7-2 and TRBJ1-3; D perhaps matches TRBD1 (6 bases). The germline CDR1 and CDR2 sequences are SGHTA and FQGNSA. CDR3 length: 15 amino acids. Trimming shortened V by 1 base and J by 4 bases, and 11 bases separated the two germline ends. The CDR3 sequence is CASSLVGGSGNTIYF. CDR3 sequence (DNA): TGTGCCAGCAGCTTAGTTGGGGGCTCGGGAAACACCATATATTTT.

The J gene is TRBJ2-2, the V gene TRBV23-1, with D perhaps matching TRBD1 (5 bases). TRBV23-1 is designated an ORF whose function remains uncertain. The CDR3 contains 14 residues. Deletions cut 7 bases from V and 2 bases from J, with 11 bases between. CDR3: CASTLQGNTGELFF. CDR3 DNA sequence: TGCGCCAGCACTCTGCAGGGAAACACCGGGGAGCTGTTTTTT.

This rearrangement joins TRBV7-8 to TRBJ2-3, with TRBD2 matching over 9 bases. Per germline, CDR1 SGHVS and CDR2 FQNEAQ. The CDR3 has 13 residues. Trimming removed 2 bases from V and 11 bases from J; junction bases left unmatched: 5. The CDR3 protein is CASSLREAGGQYF. As DNA, the CDR3 is TGTGCCAGCAGCTTACGGGAAGCGGGAGGGCAGTATTTT. Using reference TRBV7-8 and TRBJ2-3 for the parts outside the CDR3, the full variable domain is GAGVSQSPRYKVAKRGQDVALRCDPISGHVSLFWYQQALGQGPEFLTYFQNEAQLDKSGLPSDRFFAERPEGSVSTLKIQRTQQEDSAVYLCASSLREAGGQYFGPGTRLTVL.

The chain joins TRBV11-2 to TRBJ2-7; 10 bases agree with TRBD1. The CDR3 has 18 residues. Germline values: CDR1 SGHAT, CDR2 FQNNGV. V dropped 3 bases and J dropped 1; count of bases not matched to a gene: 12. The CDR3 loop is CASSFRDRGLLSSYEQYF. As DNA, the CDR3 is TGTGCCAGCAGCTTCCGGGACAGGGGCCTACTCAGTTCCTACGAGCAGTACTTC.

The J gene is TRBJ1-2, the V gene TRBV11-2, with D perhaps matching TRBD1 (5 bases). Germline V gives CDR1 SGHAT, CDR2 FQNNGV. The CDR3 has 13 residues. Trimming took off 7 bases at V and 6 bases at J, with 15 bases between the two ends. The CDR3 protein is CASTRWGENGYTF. The CDR3 nucleotides are TGTGCCAGCACCCGGTGGGGGGAGAATGGCTACACCTTC.

The J gene is TRBJ2-1, the V gene TRBV15; a possible D gene is TRBD2 (6 bases). This CDR3 has 16 residues. Germline CDR1 LNHNV, CDR2 YYDKDF (reference sequence). Trimming pared 0 bases from V and 4 bases from J, leaving 13 bases between. DNA of the CDR3: TGTGCCACCAGCAGAGAGCGGGGAGCAGTATACAATGAGCAGTTCTTC. Translated, it gives CATSRERGAVYNEQFF.

This clone was counted once. This chain uses TRBV9 with TRBJ2-3; 8 bases are shared with TRBD2. V shed 0 bases and J 0 bases; nucleotides not matched to a gene: 3. From germline, CDR1 is SGDLS and CDR2 YYNGEE. This CDR3 contains 16 residues. CDR3 region: CASSVVPGGSTDTQYF. For the CDR3, the DNA is TGTGCCAGCAGCGTAGTTCCGGGAGGGAGCACAGATACGCAGTATTTT.

The rearrangement uses TRBV5-4 and TRBJ2-1; D perhaps matches TRBD2 (6 bases). Germline lookup yields CDR1 SGHNT and CDR2 YYREEE (reference sequence). The CDR3 has 13 residues. Trimming removed 3 bases at V and 8 bases at J, with 12 bases between. In DNA, the CDR3 is TGTGCCAGCAGCTCGACTAGTTTGGATGAGCAGTTCTTC. It is translated as CASSSTSLDEQFF.